This TCR beta chain was identified in a study of vaccination and CD4 T cells after COVID-19. Treatment noted: roughly 11-day PBMC culture with coronavirus spike peptide pools or control peptides (ViraFEST assay). At the Johns Hopkins FTIC core, DNA taken from cultured CD4+ T cells was sequenced by way of the Oncomine TCR Beta short-read assay. TCRdb analysed the PCR reads with MiXCR anew, one entry per CDR3 protein. The data hold 15,000 or so distinct CDR3 sequences, with about 50% observed a single time. With respect to this clonotype: The antigen remains undetermined.

Germline V gene data show CDR1 as SGHTA and CDR2 as FQGTGA. V was shortened by 5 bases and J by 0 bases, with 14 bases between the two germline ends. The CDR3 runs 15 residues. The TCR was taken from a human donor who had recovered from COVID-19. The V gene is TRBV7-3, the J gene TRBJ2-7, with D hard to call. The sequenced sample was CD4+ T cells from blood, cultured in vitro. This chain's CDR3 is CASSPTPGSSYEQYF. The CDR3, as DNA: TGTGCCAGCAGCCCAACCCCCGGCAGCTCCTACGAGCAGTACTTC.